This TCR beta chain came from a study of blood T cell repertoires in COVID-19 (dated by TCRdb to the early 2020s). Background on the whole study: Samples from collaborators originated in the United States, Italy and Spain and spanned both the acute and convalescent phases of COVID-19. The prospective study material was composed of cDNA or gDNA derived from T cells, B-cell-depleted T cells, or PBMCs. Sample metadata almost always included a de-identified subject ID, COVID-19 status, age in years and sex. The repertoires were released in a freely available public database meant as a resource for research on the immune response to SARS-CoV-2. The dataset comprised deeply sampled blood TCRbeta repertoires from subjects exposed to, actively infected with, or recovered from COVID-19. Where available, HLA class I and class II types were taken from metadata supplied by the sample provider and were not determined by assay-based typing. The samples were drawn from two sources: the first 160 participants of the ongoing ImmuneRACE study, and 1,254 subjects contributed by 6 global collaborators.

TCRbeta CDR3 regions were amplified from genomic DNA by means of the immunoSEQ Assay, a bias-controlled multiplex PCR. In the paper's pipeline: Nucleated cell counts per sample were estimated from amplification of reference gene primers within the assay. To quantify the absolute abundance of each unique TCRbeta CDR3 rearrangement, sequence reads were collapsed and filtered. For each sample, productive Simpson clonality was calculated as the square root of Simpson's diversity index over productive rearrangements. The table comes from immuneACCESS by way of TCRdb, which keeps in-frame sequences with V and J called. Part of the clones is missing from these tables; in studies checked, under half for an unresolved V gene and the rest for unknown reasons. V and J calls and clone size are as listed in that table; D and trimming were resolved from the DNA. For this sample there are 150,000 to 250,000 clones; 87% appear just once. Jointly, the top ten make up 2% to 2.5% of the sample.

General study outcomes and caveats: Clinical and demographic metadata were provided uncurated, with the amount varying by source and participant.

Regarding this clone: Which antigen it targets is not known. Base qualities are not recorded, but no much larger clone differs from it by a single base.

Participants in the prospective study were enrolled through a virtual design, were aged roughly 18 to 90 years, and lived in approximately 25 United States geographic areas. To assign participants to cohorts, the prospective study relied on clinical history that participants themselves reported in a screening survey and a study questionnaire. For ImmuneRACE Cohort 3, a participant was defined as recovered based on two consecutive negative NP/OP PCR tests, clearance by a healthcare professional, or resolution of symptoms. Each participant in the prospective study had whole blood, serum and a nasopharyngeal or oropharyngeal swab collected by mobile phlebotomists. Prospective study participants could optionally give additional blood draws and questionnaires over an approximately 2-month period. Prospective study blood samples were shipped either frozen or at room temperature before DNA extraction.

The CDR3 numbers 17 residues from cysteine through phenylalanine. The CDR3 DNA has 51 bases and is translated from base 1. The V end gives up 5 bases and the J end 4 bases, leaving 11 bases in the junction not matched to a gene. CDR1 SEHNR and CDR2 FQNEAQ were looked up in the germline V gene (reference sequence). Recombination linked TRBV7-9 to TRBJ1-1; a stretch of 12 junction bases matches TRBD1. Sequenced input: PBMCs or T cells enriched from blood (not recorded which). The sequence was obtained from a woman younger than 45 who had recovered from COVID-19. The DNA sequence reads TGTGCCAGCAGCCCCGGGACAGGGGGCTGGGTGAGCACTGAAGCTTTCTTT. Its product reads: CASSPGTGGWVSTEAFF.